This TCR beta chain was identified in a study of T cell repertoires in cytomegalovirus infection. Study overall: The public TCR beta signatures pointed to both CMV infection and matching HLA type. Study results and limitations: Pooled public TCR beta family frequency picked out CMV carriers with the relevant HLA. The response measured ex vivo was dominated by TCR beta clonotypes (HLA-C-restricted and CMV-specific).

TCRdb fed the reads into MiXCR, producing one record per CDR3 protein. The repertoire holds roughly 720,000 distinct CDR3 sequences, with roughly 36% as singletons. This clonotype was seen a few times. Its antigen is undetermined. The CDR3 length is 16 residues. With V trimmed by 2 bases and J by 3 bases, 8 bases remained unmatched. Material for sequencing was PBMCs. This rearrangement joins TRBV12-3 or TRBV12-4 to TRBJ2-3; 7 positions agree with TRBD2. This receptor was identified in a human donor in good health (CMV status not recorded). Some clones in this sample may be carry-over from other donors' samples. CDR3 nucleotides: TGTGCCAGCAGTTTAATTGGCGGGAGTCGGACAGATACGCAGTATTTT. Translation gives CASSLIGGSRTDTQYF.